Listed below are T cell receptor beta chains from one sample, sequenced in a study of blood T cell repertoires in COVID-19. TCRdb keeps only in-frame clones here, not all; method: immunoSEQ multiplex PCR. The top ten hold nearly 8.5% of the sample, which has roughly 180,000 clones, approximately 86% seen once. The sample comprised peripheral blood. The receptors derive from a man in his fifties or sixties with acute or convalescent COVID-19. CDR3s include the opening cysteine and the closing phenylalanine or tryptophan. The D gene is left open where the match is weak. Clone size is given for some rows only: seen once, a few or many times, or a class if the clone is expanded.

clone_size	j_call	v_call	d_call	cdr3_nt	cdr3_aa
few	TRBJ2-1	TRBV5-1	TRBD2	TGCGCCAGCAGCTTGGCTAGCGGGGCGTACAATGAGCAGTTCTTC	CASSLASGAYNEQFF
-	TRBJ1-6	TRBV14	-	TGTGCCAGCAGCCAAGAGGGGCAGGGGATAACCTCCTATAATTCACCCCTCCACTTT	CASSQEGQGITSYNSPLHF
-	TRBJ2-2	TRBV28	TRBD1	TGTGCCAGCAGTCGGACAGGGAGCACCGGGGAGCTGTTTTTT	CASSRTGSTGELFF
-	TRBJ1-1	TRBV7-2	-	TGTGCCAGCAGCTCCCTTTTTGGGAGTGAAGCTTTCTTT	CASSSLFGSEAFF
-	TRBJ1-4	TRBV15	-	TGTGCCACCAGCAAAGGACAGAATGAAAAACTGTTTTTT	CATSKGQNEKLFF
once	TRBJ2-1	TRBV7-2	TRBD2	TGTGCCAGCAGACCCGGGGGAGGGTACAATGAGCAGTTCTTC	CASRPGGGYNEQFF
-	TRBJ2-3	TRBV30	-	TGTGCCTGGAGTGTAGGTGCCGTGAGCGCCACAGATACGCAGTATTTT	CAWSVGAVSATDTQYF
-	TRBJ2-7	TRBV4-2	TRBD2	TGTGCCAGCAGCCAAGGTGGAGGGACTAACACCTACGAGCAGTACTTC	CASSQGGGTNTYEQYF
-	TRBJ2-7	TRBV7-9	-	TGTGCCAGCAGCCAAGCGGGCCGGGGCCGTCCCTACGAGCAGTACTTC	CASSQAGRGRPYEQYF
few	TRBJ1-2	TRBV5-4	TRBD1	TGTGCCAGCAGCACGACAGGGCCCTATGGCTACACCTTC	CASSTTGPYGYTF
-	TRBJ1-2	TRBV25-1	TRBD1	TGTGCCAGCAGTGAATGGGACAGGGAGCTCTATGGCTACACCTTC	CASSEWDRELYGYTF
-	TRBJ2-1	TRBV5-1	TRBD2	TGCGCCAGCAGCTCTGACCTAACTAGCGGCTCCTACAATGAGCAGTTCTTC	CASSSDLTSGSYNEQFF
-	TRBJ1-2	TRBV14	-	TGTGCCAGCAGCCAAGAGAGAGGTTATGGCTACACCTTC	CASSQERGYGYTF
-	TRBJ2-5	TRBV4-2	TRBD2	TGTGCCAGCAGCCAAGAGTACGGGACTAGACAAGAGACCCAGTACTTC	CASSQEYGTRQETQYF
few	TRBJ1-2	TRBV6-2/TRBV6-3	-	TGTGCCAGCAGTAACAGGGTAGATGGCTACACCTTC	CASSNRVDGYTF
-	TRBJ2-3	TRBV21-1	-	TGTGCCAGCAGCAACCATAACAGGGGCACAGATACGCAGTATTTT	CASSNHNRGTDTQYF
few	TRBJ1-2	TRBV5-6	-	TGTGCCAGCAGCCCCGGGGACTATGGCTACACCTTC	CASSPGDYGYTF
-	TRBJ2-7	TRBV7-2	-	TGTGCCAGCAGCACGGACTATTCCTCCTACGAGCAGTACTTC	CASSTDYSSYEQYF
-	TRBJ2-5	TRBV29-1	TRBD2	TGCAGCGTTGTAGCGGGAGAAGAGACCCAGTACTTC	CSVVAGEETQYF
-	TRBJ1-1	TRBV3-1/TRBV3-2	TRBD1	TGTGCCAGCTTACGACAGGGATCCACTGAAGCTTTCTTT	CASLRQGSTEAFF
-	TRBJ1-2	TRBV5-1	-	TGCGCCAGCAGCGGAAGCGCGGGCAGGAGCTATGGCTACACCTTC	CASSGSAGRSYGYTF
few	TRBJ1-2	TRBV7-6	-	TGTGCCAGCAGCTTAAGGGTCCAGGGCGGCTACACCTTC	CASSLRVQGGYTF
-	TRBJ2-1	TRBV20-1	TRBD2	TGCAGTGCTAGTGGTAGCGGGCCTGAGCAGTTCTTC	CSASGSGPEQFF
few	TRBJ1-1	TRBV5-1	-	TGCGCCAGCAGCTTGGGACAGTTTCACTCGAACACTGAAGCTTTCTTT	CASSLGQFHSNTEAFF
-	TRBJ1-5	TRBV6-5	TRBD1	TGTGCCAGCAGTCCGGGGACAGGGTCCGAGCATTTT	CASSPGTGSEHF
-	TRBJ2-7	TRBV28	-	TGTGCCAGCAGTTTGATAGGTACAGGGAAGTACGAGCAGTACTTC	CASSLIGTGKYEQYF
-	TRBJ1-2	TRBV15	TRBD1	TGTGCCACCAGCCCCCGGGACAGCATCTATGGCTACACCTTC	CATSPRDSIYGYTF
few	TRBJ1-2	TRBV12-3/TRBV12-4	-	TGTGCCAGCAGTTTCGGGGGTTGGACTGGCTACACCTTC	CASSFGGWTGYTF
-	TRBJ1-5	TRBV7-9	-	TGTGCCAGCAGCCTCACAGGGAAGGGTCAGCCCCAGCATTTT	CASSLTGKGQPQHF
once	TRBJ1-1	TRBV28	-	TGTGCCAGCAGTTTATCCGGGGGGGGCACTGAAGCTTTCTTT	CASSLSGGGTEAFF
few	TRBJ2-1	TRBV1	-	TGCACCAGTACTCCGGGACTAGCGGAAACCTTCTCCTACAATGAGCAGTTCTTC	CTSTPGLAETFSYNEQFF
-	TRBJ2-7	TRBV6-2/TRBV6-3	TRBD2	TGTGCCAGCAGTTACCTAGCGGACTACGAGCAGTACTTC	CASSYLADYEQYF
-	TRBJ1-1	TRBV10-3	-	TGTGCCACTGGACCAGAGACAGGTGTCAACACTGAAGCTTTCTTT	CATGPETGVNTEAFF
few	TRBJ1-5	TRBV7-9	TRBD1	TGTGCCAGCAGCTTATCCGGGACAGGGGAAGAGCCCCAGCATTTT	CASSLSGTGEEPQHF
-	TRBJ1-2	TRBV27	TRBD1	TGTGCCAGCAGTTTACTCGTAACAGGGGTGGGTGGCTACACCTTC	CASSLLVTGVGGYTF
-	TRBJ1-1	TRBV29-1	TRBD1	TGCAGCGTCGCACAGGGGGAGGACACTGAAGCTTTCTTT	CSVAQGEDTEAFF
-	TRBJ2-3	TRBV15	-	TGTGCCACCAGCAAGAGGGTAGCGTCAGATACGCAGTATTTT	CATSKRVASDTQYF
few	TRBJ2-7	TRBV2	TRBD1	TGTGCCAGCAGTGTAGGGACAGGGGGCTTCTACGAGCAGTACTTC	CASSVGTGGFYEQYF
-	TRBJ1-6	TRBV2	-	TGTGCCAGCCGGGGGGCGACCTATAATTCACCCCTCCACTTT	CASRGATYNSPLHF
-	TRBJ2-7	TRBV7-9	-	TGTGCCATCGAACCAGTGACCTACGAGCAGTACTTC	CAIEPVTYEQYF
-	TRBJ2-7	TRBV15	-	TGTGCCACCAGCAGAGACTTGTATGACGAGCAGTACTTC	CATSRDLYDEQYF
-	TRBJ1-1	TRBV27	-	TGTGCCAGCAGTCCGCAGTGGAACACTGAAGCTTTCTTT	CASSPQWNTEAFF
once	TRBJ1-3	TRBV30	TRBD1	TGTGCCTGGAACCCCGGACAGGGGCCTGGAAACACCATATATTTT	CAWNPGQGPGNTIYF
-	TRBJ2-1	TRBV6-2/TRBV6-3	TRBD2	TGTGCCAGCAGTTACTATAGCGGGAGTCTGACGGATGAGCAGTTCTTC	CASSYYSGSLTDEQFF
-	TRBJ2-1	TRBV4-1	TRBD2	TGCGCCAGCAGCCAAGTAACTAGCGGGAGCAATGAGCAGTTCTTC	CASSQVTSGSNEQFF
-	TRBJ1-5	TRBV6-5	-	TGTGCCAGTGCAGGATCTAATCAGCCCCAGCATTTT	CASAGSNQPQHF
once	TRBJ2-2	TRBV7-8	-	TGTGCCAGCAGCTTAGCCGGGGTATCCACCGGGGAGCTGTTTTTT	CASSLAGVSTGELFF
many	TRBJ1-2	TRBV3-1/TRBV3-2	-	TGTGCCAGCAGCCAAGCAGCGATAGCTAACTATGGCTACACCTTC	CASSQAAIANYGYTF
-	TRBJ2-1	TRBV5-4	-	TGTGCCAGCAGCTTGAGCGGGAGAGGGGGCGGCTACAATGAGCAGTTCTTC	CASSLSGRGGGYNEQFF